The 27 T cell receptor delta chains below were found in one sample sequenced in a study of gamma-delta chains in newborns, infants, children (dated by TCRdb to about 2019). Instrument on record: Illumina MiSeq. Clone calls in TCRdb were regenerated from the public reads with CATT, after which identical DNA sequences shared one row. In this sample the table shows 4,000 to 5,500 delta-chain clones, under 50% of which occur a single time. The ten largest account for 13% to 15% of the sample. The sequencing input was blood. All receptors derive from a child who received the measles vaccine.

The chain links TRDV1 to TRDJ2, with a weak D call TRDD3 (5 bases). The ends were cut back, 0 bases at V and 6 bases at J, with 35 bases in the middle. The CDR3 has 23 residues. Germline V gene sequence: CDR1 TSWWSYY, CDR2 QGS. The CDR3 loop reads CALGELTLLRKERCWARAAQLFF. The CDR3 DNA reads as TGTGCTCTTGGGGAACTTACCCTGCTACGTAAGGAGCGATGCTGGGCCAGGGCAGCACAACTCTTCTTT.

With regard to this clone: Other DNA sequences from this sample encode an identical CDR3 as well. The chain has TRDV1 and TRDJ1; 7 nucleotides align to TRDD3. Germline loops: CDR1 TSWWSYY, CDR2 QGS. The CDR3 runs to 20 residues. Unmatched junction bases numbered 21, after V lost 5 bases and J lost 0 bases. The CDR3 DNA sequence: TGTGCTCTTGGGAAGTCGAGTTTCATCTGGGGGGACGGGTACACCGATAAACTCATCTTT. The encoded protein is CALGKSSFIWGDGYTDKLIF.

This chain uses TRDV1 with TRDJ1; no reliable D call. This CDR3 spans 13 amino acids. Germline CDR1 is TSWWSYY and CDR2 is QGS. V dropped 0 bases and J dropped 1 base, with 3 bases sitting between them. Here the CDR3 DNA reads TGTGCTCTTGGGGAACTACCCACCGATAAACTCATCTTT. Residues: CALGELPTDKLIF.

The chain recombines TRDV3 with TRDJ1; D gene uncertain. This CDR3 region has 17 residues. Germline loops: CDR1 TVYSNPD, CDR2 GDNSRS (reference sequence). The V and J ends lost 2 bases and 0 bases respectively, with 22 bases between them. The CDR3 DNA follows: TGTGCCTTTCGGTCGTCGGACCCTGTGGAGTACACCGATAAACTCATCTTT. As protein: CAFRSSDPVEYTDKLIF.

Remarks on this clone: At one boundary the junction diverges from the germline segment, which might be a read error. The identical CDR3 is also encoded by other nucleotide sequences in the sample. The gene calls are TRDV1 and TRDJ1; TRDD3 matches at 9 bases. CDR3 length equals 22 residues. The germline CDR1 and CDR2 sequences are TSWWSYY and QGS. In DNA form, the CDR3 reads TGTGCTCTCGGGGAACCCCGCCTTCCTCCTTACTGGGGGAGAAGGTACACCGATAAGCTCATCTTT. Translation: CALGEPRLPPYWGRRYTDKLIF.

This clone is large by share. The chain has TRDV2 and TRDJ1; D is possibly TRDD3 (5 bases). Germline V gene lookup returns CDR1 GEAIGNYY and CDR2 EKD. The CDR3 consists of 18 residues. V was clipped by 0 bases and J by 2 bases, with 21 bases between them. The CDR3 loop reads CACDTEGLWGPGTDKLIF. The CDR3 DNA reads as TGTGCCTGTGACACCGAGGGTTTGTGGGGACCGGGGACCGATAAACTCATCTTT.

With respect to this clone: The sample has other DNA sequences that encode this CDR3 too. CDR3 bases: TGTGCCTTCGCGATTTCCCTCATACTGGGGGACACTCCTCTGATGGGCACCGATAAACTCATCTTT. Protein: CAFAISLILGDTPLMGTDKLIF. The chain has TRDV3 and TRDJ1; TRDD3 matches 9 bases. J lost 1 base, V lost 3 bases, and 30 bases had no gene match. The CDR3 is made up of 22 amino acids. CDR1 is TVYSNPD and CDR2 is GDNSRS in the germline V gene (reference sequence).

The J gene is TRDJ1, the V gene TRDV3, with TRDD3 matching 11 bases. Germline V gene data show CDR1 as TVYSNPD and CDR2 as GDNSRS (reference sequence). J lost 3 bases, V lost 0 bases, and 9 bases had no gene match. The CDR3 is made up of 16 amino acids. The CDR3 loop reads CAFSEDWGILPDKLIF. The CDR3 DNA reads TGTGCCTTTAGTGAAGACTGGGGGATATTGCCCGATAAACTCATCTTT.

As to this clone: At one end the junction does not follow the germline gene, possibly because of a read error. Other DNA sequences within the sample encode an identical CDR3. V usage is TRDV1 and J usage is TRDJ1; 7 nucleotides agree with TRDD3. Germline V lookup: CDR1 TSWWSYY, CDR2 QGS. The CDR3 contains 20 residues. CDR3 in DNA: TGCGCTCTTGGGAAGTCGAGTTTCATCTGGGGGGACGGGTACACCGATAAACTCATCTTT. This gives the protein CALGKSSFIWGDGYTDKLIF.

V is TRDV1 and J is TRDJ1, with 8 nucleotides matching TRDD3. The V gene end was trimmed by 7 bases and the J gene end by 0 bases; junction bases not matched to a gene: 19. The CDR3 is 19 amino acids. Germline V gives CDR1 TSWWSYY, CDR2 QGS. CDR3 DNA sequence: TGTGCTCTTGATATCGCCACTGGGGGCCCGGGCGAGTACACCGATAAACTCATCTTT. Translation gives CALDIATGGPGEYTDKLIF.

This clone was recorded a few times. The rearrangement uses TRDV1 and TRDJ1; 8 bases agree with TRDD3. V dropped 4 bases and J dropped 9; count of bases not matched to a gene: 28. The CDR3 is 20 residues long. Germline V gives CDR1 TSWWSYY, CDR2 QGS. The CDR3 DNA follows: TGTGCTCTTGGGGGAGCCCAGACTTTCCCCCTGTACTGGGGGGTGCAAGAACTCATCTTT. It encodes CALGGAQTFPLYWGVQELIF.

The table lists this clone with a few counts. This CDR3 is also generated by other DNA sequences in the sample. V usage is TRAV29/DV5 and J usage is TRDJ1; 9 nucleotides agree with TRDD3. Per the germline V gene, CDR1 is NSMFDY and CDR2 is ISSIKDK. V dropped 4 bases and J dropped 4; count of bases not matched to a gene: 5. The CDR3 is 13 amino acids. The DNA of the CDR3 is TGTGCAGCATGGGGGATAACCTACGATAAACTCATCTTT. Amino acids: CAAWGITYDKLIF.

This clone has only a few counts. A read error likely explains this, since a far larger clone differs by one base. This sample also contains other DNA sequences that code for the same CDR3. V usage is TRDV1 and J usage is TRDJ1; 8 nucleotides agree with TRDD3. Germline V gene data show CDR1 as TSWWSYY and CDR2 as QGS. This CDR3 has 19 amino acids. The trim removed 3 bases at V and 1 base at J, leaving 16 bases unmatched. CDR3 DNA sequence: TGTGCTCTTGGGGAGCAGGCCATATTGGGGGATGAGGGCACCGATAAACTCATCTTT. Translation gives CALGEQAILGDEGTDKLIF.

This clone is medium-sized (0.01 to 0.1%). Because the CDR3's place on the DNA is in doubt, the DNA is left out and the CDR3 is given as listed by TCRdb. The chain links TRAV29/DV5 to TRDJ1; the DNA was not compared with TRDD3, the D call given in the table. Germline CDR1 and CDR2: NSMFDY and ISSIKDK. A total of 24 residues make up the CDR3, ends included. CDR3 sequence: CSVLLCSIERSVRALRGCTDKLIF.

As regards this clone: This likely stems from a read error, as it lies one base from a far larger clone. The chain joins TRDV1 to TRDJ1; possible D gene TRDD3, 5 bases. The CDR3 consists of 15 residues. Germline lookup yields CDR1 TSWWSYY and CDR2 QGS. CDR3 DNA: TGTGCTCTTGGGGAAGCGCCCTGGGACACCGATAAACTCACCTTT. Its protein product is CALGEAPWDTDKLTF.

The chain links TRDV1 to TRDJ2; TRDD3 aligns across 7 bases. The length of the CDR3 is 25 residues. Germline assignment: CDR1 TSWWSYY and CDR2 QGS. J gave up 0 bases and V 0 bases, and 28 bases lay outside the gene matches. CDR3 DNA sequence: TGTGCTCTTGGGGAACTAAGTCCCGATCTAAGGTGTTCTTTGGGGGACCCAGCTTTGACAGCACAACTCTTCTTT. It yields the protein CALGELSPDLRCSLGDPALTAQLFF.

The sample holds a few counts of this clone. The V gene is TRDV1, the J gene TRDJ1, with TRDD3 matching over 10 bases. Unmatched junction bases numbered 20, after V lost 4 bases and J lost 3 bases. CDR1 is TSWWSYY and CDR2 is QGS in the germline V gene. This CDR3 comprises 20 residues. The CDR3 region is CALGGLGLPTYWGISDKLIF. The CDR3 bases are TGTGCTCTTGGGGGACTCGGCCTTCCCACGTACTGGGGGATCTCCGATAAACTCATCTTT.

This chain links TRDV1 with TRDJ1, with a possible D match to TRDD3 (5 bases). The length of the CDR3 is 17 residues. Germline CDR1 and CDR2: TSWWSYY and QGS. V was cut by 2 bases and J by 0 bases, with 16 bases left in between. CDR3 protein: CALGEVDGIPYTDKLIF. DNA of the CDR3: TGTGCTCTTGGGGAAGTCGATGGGATCCCGTACACCGATAAACTCATCTTT.

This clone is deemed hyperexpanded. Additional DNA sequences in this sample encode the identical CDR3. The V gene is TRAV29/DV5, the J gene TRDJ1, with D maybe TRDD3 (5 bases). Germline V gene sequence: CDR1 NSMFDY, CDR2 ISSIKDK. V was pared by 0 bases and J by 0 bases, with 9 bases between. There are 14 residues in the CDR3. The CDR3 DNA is TGTGCAGCAAGCGGGATAACATACACCGATAAACTCATCTTT. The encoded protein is CAASGITYTDKLIF.

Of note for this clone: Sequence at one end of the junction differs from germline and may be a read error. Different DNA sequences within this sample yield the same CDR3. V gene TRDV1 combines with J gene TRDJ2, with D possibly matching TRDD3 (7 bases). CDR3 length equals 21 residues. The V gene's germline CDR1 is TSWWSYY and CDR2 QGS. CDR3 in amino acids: CALGEIPSYGGYWGLTAQLFF. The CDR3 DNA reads TGTGCTCTTGGGGAAATTCCCTCCTACGGGGGTTACTGGGGCCTGACAGCACAACTCTTCTTC.

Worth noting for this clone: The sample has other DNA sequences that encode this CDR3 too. CDR3 loop: CALGELVRSYTDKLIF. CDR3 DNA sequence: TGTGCTCTTGGGGAACTGGTCCGTTCCTACACCGATAAACTCATCTTT. The chain has TRDV1 and TRDJ1; possibly TRDD2 for D (5 bases). Per germline, CDR1 TSWWSYY and CDR2 QGS. CDR3 size: 16 residues. Trimming shortened V by 0 bases and J by 0 bases, and 11 bases separated the two germline ends.

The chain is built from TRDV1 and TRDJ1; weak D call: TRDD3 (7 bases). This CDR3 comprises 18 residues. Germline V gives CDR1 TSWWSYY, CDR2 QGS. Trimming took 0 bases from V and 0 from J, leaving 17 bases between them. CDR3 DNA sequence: TGTGCTCTTGGGGAACTGGGGTCCTACTGGGGCTACACCGATAAACTCATCTTT. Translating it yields CALGELGSYWGYTDKLIF.

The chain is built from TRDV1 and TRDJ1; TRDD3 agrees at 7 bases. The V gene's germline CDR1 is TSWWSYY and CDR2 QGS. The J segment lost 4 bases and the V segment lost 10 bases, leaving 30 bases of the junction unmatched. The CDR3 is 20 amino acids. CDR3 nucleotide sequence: TGTGCTCATTCGGATCACACTAAGTCGGGGGGATTAAGGGTAATCGATAAACTCATCTTT. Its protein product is CAHSDHTKSGGLRVIDKLIF.

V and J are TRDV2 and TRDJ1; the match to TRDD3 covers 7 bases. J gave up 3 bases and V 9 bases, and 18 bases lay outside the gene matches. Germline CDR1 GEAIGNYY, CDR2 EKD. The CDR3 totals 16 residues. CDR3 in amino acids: CAAPPFTVDTPDKLIF. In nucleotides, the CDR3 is TGTGCCGCTCCCCCCTTTACGGTGGATACGCCCGATAAACTCATCTTT.

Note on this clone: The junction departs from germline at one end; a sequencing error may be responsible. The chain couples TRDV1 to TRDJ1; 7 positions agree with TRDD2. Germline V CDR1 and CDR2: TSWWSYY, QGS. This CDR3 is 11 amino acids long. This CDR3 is CALGGFNSYTF. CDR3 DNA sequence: TGTGCTCTTGGGGGGTTCAATTCCTACACCTTT.

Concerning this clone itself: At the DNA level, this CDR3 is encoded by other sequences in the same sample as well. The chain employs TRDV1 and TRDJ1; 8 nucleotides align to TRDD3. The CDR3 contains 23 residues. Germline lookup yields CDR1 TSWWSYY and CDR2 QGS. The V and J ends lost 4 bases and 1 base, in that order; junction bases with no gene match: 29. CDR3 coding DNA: TGTGCTCTTGGGGGAGGGGGTGAGGCCTACCGGGATTACTGGGGGCCCCCCACCGATAAACTCATCTTT. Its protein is CALGGGGEAYRDYWGPPTDKLIF.

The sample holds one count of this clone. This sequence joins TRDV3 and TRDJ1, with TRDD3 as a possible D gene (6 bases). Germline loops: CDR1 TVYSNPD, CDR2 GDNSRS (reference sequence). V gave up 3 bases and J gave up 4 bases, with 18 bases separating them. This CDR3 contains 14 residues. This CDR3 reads CALYPGGQGDKLIF. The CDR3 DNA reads TGTGCCTTGTACCCCGGGGGACAAGGCGATAAACTCATCTTT. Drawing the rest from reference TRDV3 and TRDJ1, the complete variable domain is CDKVTQSSPDQTVASGSEVVLLCTYDTVYSNPDLFWYRIRPDYSFQFVFYGDNSRSEGADFTQGRFSVKHILTQKAFHLVISPVRTEDSATYYCALYPGGQGDKLIFGKGTRVTVEP.